This passage covers 20 T cell receptor beta chains from one sample sequenced in a study of blood T cell repertoires in COVID-19. Clones were read by immunoSEQ multiplex PCR, and TCRdb kept only the in-frame ones, dropping some. In the table there are about 190,000 clones, roughly 80% of which are singletons. Sequencing input: peripheral blood. These receptors all come from a woman in her 50s with acute or convalescent COVID-19.

J is TRBJ2-7 and V is TRBV5-1; 9 bases are a match to TRBD1. Germline CDR1 and CDR2: SGHRS and YFSETQ. CDR3 length equals 14 residues. J gave up 3 bases and V 4 bases, and 5 bases lay outside the gene matches. CDR3 sequence (DNA): TGCGCCAGCAGCCCACGGGACAGGGTCTACGAGCAGTACTTC. It codes for CASSPRDRVYEQYF.

The gene calls are TRBV7-2 and TRBJ2-2, with TRBD2 matching over 9 bases. This CDR3 contains 17 residues. Germline trimming cut 5 bases from V and 1 base from J; bases unmatched to any gene: 8. Germline-derived CDR1 and CDR2 are SGHTA and FQGNSA. This CDR3 is CASSPQVAGVNTGELFF. CDR3 nucleotides: TGTGCCAGCAGCCCCCAGGTAGCGGGGGTGAACACCGGGGAGCTGTTTTTT.

The chain uses TRBV15 and TRBJ2-3; D possibly corresponds to TRBD2 (5 bases). CDR1 is LNHNV and CDR2 is YYDKDF in the germline V gene (reference sequence). The CDR3 loop spans 16 amino acids. Trimming took off 1 base at V and 0 bases at J, with 11 bases between the two ends. The CDR3 is CATSRGEAASTDTQYF. The CDR3 nucleotides read TGTGCCACCAGCAGAGGAGAAGCGGCGAGCACAGATACGCAGTATTTT.

The V and J genes are TRBV2 and TRBJ2-4; 7 positions agree with TRBD1. Per the germline V gene, CDR1 is SNHLY and CDR2 is FYNNEI. After removal of 7 bases from V and 2 bases from J, the junction contained 5 bases not matched to a gene. CDR3 length: 14 residues. The chain's CDR3 is CASKGGGSKNIQYF. DNA of the CDR3: TGTGCCAGCAAAGGGGGCGGATCCAAAAACATTCAGTACTTC.

V is TRBV10-3 and J is TRBJ1-4; 9 positions match TRBD1. Germline V gene data show CDR1 as ENHRY and CDR2 as SYGVKD. This CDR3 contains 13 residues. V was clipped by 4 bases and J by 7 bases; unmatched bases: 1. CDR3 sequence reads: CAISGGQGEKLFF. CDR3 nucleotides: TGTGCCATCAGTGGGGGACAGGGTGAAAAACTGTTTTTT.

The CDR3 loop is CASSSSGASTDTQYF. The CDR3 bases are TGTGCCAGCAGCTCGAGCGGGGCTTCCACAGATACGCAGTATTTT. The chain couples TRBV21-1 to TRBJ2-3; TRBD2, the table's D call, was not compared with the DNA. TRBV21-1 is assigned pseudogene status. This CDR3 has 15 amino acids.

The V and J genes are TRBV6-5 and TRBJ2-2, with no clear D. This CDR3 has 14 amino acids. Trimming removed 2 bases at V and 1 base at J, with 5 bases between. CDR1 and CDR2 from the germline V gene are MNHEY and SVGAGI. Here the CDR3 reads CASSYRWNTGELFF. CDR3 DNA: TGTGCCAGCAGTTACCGGTGGAACACCGGGGAGCTGTTTTTT.

This sequence joins TRBV2 and TRBJ2-7; 15 nucleotides align to TRBD2. Trimming at V came to 3 bases and at J to 1 base, leaving 10 bases not matched to a gene. CDR3 length: 19 amino acids. CDR1 and CDR2 from the germline V gene are SNHLY and FYNNEI. CDR3 sequence: CASSDPGLAGGLGSYEQYF. DNA for the CDR3: TGTGCCAGCAGTGACCCGGGACTAGCGGGGGGTCTGGGTTCCTACGAGCAGTACTTC.

This chain uses TRBV5-1 with TRBJ1-1; 12 bases are shared with TRBD1. This CDR3 spans 17 amino acids. Germline-derived CDR1 and CDR2 are SGHRS and YFSETQ. Losses at the gene ends were 4 bases for V and 0 bases for J; bases not matched to a gene: 7. CDR3: CASSTGQGATMNTEAFF. CDR3 in DNA: TGCGCCAGCAGCACGGGACAGGGGGCTACTATGAACACTGAAGCTTTCTTT.

The rearrangement links TRBV28 to TRBJ1-4, with 8 bases that match TRBD1. The J segment lost 0 bases and the V segment lost 6 bases, leaving 3 bases of the junction unmatched. The CDR3 consists of 15 residues. Germline V gene lookup returns CDR1 MDHEN and CDR2 SYDVKM. CDR3 in amino acids: CASRTQGATNEKLFF. The CDR3 region has the DNA TGTGCCAGCAGAACACAGGGGGCAACTAATGAAAAACTGTTTTTT.

J is TRBJ2-1 and V is TRBV30, with 12 bases that match TRBD2. In germline, CDR1 is GTSNPN, CDR2 SVGIG (reference sequence). V was pared by 4 bases and J by 5 bases, with 3 bases of the junction left unmatched. The CDR3 consists of 14 residues. Written as DNA, the CDR3 is TGTGCCTGGAAAGGACTAGCGGGGAACAATGAGCAGTTCTTC. The encoded protein is CAWKGLAGNNEQFF.

V usage is TRBV29-1 and J usage is TRBJ2-3; 7 positions match TRBD2. The junction had 14 bases not matched to a gene; V was cut back by 4 bases and J by 4 bases. The CDR3 has 16 residues. From germline, CDR1 is SQVTM and CDR2 ANQGSEA. The CDR3 here is CSVGWAFEGGPDTQYF. DNA for the CDR3: TGCAGCGTTGGGTGGGCCTTTGAGGGAGGGCCAGATACGCAGTATTTT.

V usage is TRBV5-4 and J usage is TRBJ2-5; tentatively, D is TRBD1 (5 bases). The CDR3 covers 16 residues. Trimming pared 1 base from V and 2 bases from J, leaving 15 bases between. Germline assignment: CDR1 SGHNT and CDR2 YYREEE (reference sequence). In nucleotides, the CDR3 is TGTGCCAGCAGCTTGATGGGGCCGACTTCACAAGAGACCCAGTACTTC. As protein: CASSLMGPTSQETQYF.

This chain joins TRBV11-2 and TRBJ2-7; 11 bases fit TRBD2. This CDR3 contains 15 residues. V lost 4 bases and J lost 11; bases outside the gene matches: 13. The germline CDR1 and CDR2 sequences are SGHAT and FQNNGV. The CDR3: CASSSIGLAGGPKYF. Written as DNA, the CDR3 is TGTGCCAGCAGCTCCATAGGCCTAGCGGGAGGCCCGAAGTACTTC.

The chain joins TRBV18 to TRBJ2-5; no definite D call. Germline V lookup: CDR1 KGHSH, CDR2 LQKENI. The V end was cut by 2 bases, the J end by 2 bases, with 6 bases between. This CDR3 is built from 13 residues. As DNA, the CDR3 is TGTGCCAGCTCACCAACCAGACAAGAGACCCAGTACTTC. This translates into CASSPTRQETQYF.

The chain has TRBV6-6 and TRBJ1-6; the match to TRBD1 covers 11 bases. Germline V gene sequence: CDR1 MNHNY, CDR2 SVGAGI (reference sequence). The CDR3 is 16 amino acids. Trimming took 0 bases from V and 8 from J; bases not matched to a gene: 3. This CDR3 is CASSYSGQGADSPLHF. The CDR3 DNA sequence: TGTGCCAGCAGTTACTCCGGACAGGGGGCGGATTCACCCCTCCACTTT.

The gene calls are TRBV19 and TRBJ1-5; TRBD1 agrees at 7 bases. The J segment lost 6 bases and the V segment lost 3 bases, leaving 5 bases of the junction unmatched. The germline V gene encodes CDR1 LNHDA and CDR2 SQIVND (reference sequence). The CDR3 covers 14 residues. The CDR3 protein is CASSIWTGSQPQHF. CDR3 sequence (DNA): TGTGCCAGTAGTATTTGGACAGGTAGTCAGCCCCAGCATTTT.

V gene TRBV9 combines with J gene TRBJ1-5; TRBD1 aligns across 7 bases. Trimming took 7 bases from V and 4 from J; bases not matched to a gene: 2. Germline CDR1 and CDR2: SGDLS and YYNGEE. This CDR3 comprises 12 residues. The CDR3 DNA is TGTGCCAGCGGGACAGAAAATCAGCCCCAGCATTTT. Protein sequence: CASGTENQPQHF.

This clone was picked up many times. The chain employs TRBV18 and TRBJ1-1; the match to TRBD1 covers 7 bases. From germline, CDR1 is KGHSH and CDR2 LQKENI. The ends lost 4 bases at V and 1 base at J; junction bases unmatched: 3. The CDR3 consists of 14 residues. The CDR3 reads CASSQNRGNTEAFF. The CDR3 nucleotides are TGTGCCAGCTCACAAAACAGGGGGAACACTGAAGCTTTCTTT.

The chain combines TRBV29-1 with TRBJ1-1; TRBD1 matches at 10 bases. The J segment lost 1 base and the V segment lost 7 bases, leaving 6 bases of the junction unmatched. CDR1 and CDR2 from the germline V gene are SQVTM and ANQGSEA. The CDR3 consists of 14 residues. The CDR3 DNA sequence: TGCAGCGCCCGGGACAGGGGCCAGAACACTGAAGCTTTCTTT. Translated: CSARDRGQNTEAFF.